This T cell receptor beta chain appears in the sequencing data of a study of beta chain features in type 1 diabetes. Concerning this clone: Its antigen is not known.

This CDR3 has 13 amino acids. Germline assignment: CDR1 MGHDK and CDR2 SYGVNS. V dropped 4 bases and J dropped 5 bases, with 11 bases sitting between them. Reverse transcribing all isolated RNA meant expressed TCRB transcripts were sequenced. Naive, central memory and regulatory T cell samples yielded approximately 3.3 million reads on average. The assay was immunoSEQ multiplex PCR, and TCRdb's table has in-frame clones only and misses some. The data show hundreds of thousands of clones, 68% seen once. Study results and limitations: A moderate, significant TCRB CDR3 shortening appeared in type 1 diabetes across four CD4+ subsets. At VDJ recombination sites, type 1 diabetes patients had fewer insertions and more deleted nucleotides.

Purity of each sorted population was above 95%. This receptor was taken from a man aged 25-45 years in good health. The sequencing input was naive CD4+ T cells from blood. J is TRBJ1-2 and V is TRBV25-1; D is unresolved. CDR3 protein: CASSAGSAYGYTF. CDR3 in DNA: TGTGCCAGCAGTGCCGGCTCTGCGTATGGCTACACCTTC.